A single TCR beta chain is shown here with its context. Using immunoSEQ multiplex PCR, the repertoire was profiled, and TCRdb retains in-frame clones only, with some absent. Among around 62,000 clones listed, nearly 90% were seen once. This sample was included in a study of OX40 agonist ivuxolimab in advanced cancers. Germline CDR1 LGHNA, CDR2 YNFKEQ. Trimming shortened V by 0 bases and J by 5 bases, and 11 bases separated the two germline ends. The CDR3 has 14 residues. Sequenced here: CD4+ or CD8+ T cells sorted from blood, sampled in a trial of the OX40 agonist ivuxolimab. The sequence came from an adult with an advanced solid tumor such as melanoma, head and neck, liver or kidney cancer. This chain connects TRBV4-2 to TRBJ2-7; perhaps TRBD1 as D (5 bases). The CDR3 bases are TGTGCCAGCAGCCAAGACCCAGGGATCGACGAGCAGTACTTC. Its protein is CASSQDPGIDEQYF.